The subject of this entry is one T cell receptor (beta chain). Its antigen is currently unknown. V lost 4 bases, J lost 2 bases, and 1 base stayed unmatched. The CDR3 has 13 amino acids. Germline V gives CDR1 SGHTA, CDR2 FQGTGA. This specimen comes from a study of OX40 agonist ivuxolimab in advanced cancers. Study-level results: The average count of expanded clones was higher among CD8+ T cells than among CD4+. Both blood CD4+ and CD8+ T cells showed clonal growth by week 6 at 0.1 to 3.0 mg/kg.

Libraries were prepared by immunoSEQ multiplex PCR; TCRdb keeps only in-frame clonotypes and omits some of them. The sample shows approximately 50,000 clones, roughly nine tenths of them seen only once. V usage is TRBV7-3 and J usage is TRBJ2-5; 7 positions match TRBD1. Sequenced here: CD4+ or CD8+ T cells sorted from blood, sampled in a trial of the OX40 agonist ivuxolimab. The source is an adult with an advanced solid tumor such as melanoma, head and neck, liver or kidney cancer. The CDR3 DNA reads TGTGCCAGCAGCTCGGGACAGCAAGAGACCCAGTACTTC. Encoded protein: CASSSGQQETQYF.